These 21 T cell receptor beta chains originate from one sample sequenced in a study of T cell responses to AZD1222 COVID-19 vaccine. Sequencing used immunoSEQ multiplex PCR; TCRdb keeps in-frame clones, though not all of them. This table has 150,000 to 200,000 clones, approximately 92% appearing once. This material consisted of peripheral blood, taken on day 0 of AZD1222 vaccination. The receptors derive from an adult in good health.

This chain uses TRBV7-2 with TRBJ1-1; D unclear. The CDR3 is made up of 13 amino acids. With 5 bases removed from V and 1 base from J, the gap between germline ends came to 8 bases. The germline CDR1 and CDR2 sequences are SGHTA and FQGNSA. Here the CDR3 reads CASSASGNTEAFF. The CDR3 nucleotides read TGTGCCAGCAGCGCGAGTGGGAACACTGAAGCTTTCTTT.

The chain has TRBV5-4 and TRBJ2-7; tentative D call: TRBD2 (5 bases). This CDR3 is 14 amino acids long. Germline V lookup: CDR1 SGHNT, CDR2 YYREEE (reference sequence). V was cut by 4 bases and J by 2 bases, with 13 bases left in between. CDR3 DNA sequence: TGTGCCAGCAGCCCACGAGAGGGAACCTACGAGCAGTACTTC. Residues: CASSPREGTYEQYF.

The rearrangement links TRBV7-6 to TRBJ2-7; a possible D gene is TRBD1 (6 bases). Between the trimmed V and J ends, which lost 5 bases and 6 bases, there was a span of 14 bases. Germline V CDR1 and CDR2: SGHVS, FNYEAQ. The length of the CDR3 is 13 residues. This chain's CDR3 is CASSADAGVEQYV. In nucleotides, the CDR3 is TGTGCCAGCAGCGCCGACGCAGGGGTCGAGCAGTACGTC.

This clone was counted a single time. This chain links TRBV5-6 with TRBJ2-1, with D perhaps being TRBD1 or TRBD2 (7 bases each). The ends were cut back, 0 bases at V and 6 bases at J, with 19 bases in the middle. CDR3 length: 17 residues. From germline, CDR1 is SGHDT and CDR2 YYEEEE. The CDR3 reads CASSLGWGGGEGNEQFF. The CDR3 DNA sequence: TGTGCCAGCAGCTTGGGGTGGGGAGGGGGCGAGGGCAATGAGCAGTTCTTC.

The chain recombines TRBV11-1 with TRBJ2-7, with a weak D call TRBD1 (6 bases). Looked up from germline, CDR1 is SGHAT and CDR2 is FQDESV (reference sequence). V shed 5 bases and J shed 9 bases, with 17 bases lying between them. CDR3 length equals 13 residues. This chain's CDR3 is CASSADRKSGQYV. The DNA of the CDR3 is TGTGCCAGCAGCGCCGACAGGAAGAGTGGGCAGTACGTC.

The chain carries TRBV15 and TRBJ1-5; 10 positions match TRBD1. The CDR3 totals 19 residues. Trimming removed 3 bases from V and 0 bases from J; junction bases left unmatched: 11. Looked up from germline, CDR1 is LNHNV and CDR2 is YYDKDF (reference sequence). DNA for the CDR3: TGTGCCACCAGCAGGATGAAGACAGGGGGCTGGTATAGCAATCAGCCCCAGCATTTT. This sequence encodes CATSRMKTGGWYSNQPQHF.

This chain uses TRBV11-3 with TRBJ1-1, with D uncertain. This CDR3 comprises 14 residues. V shed 5 bases and J shed 0 bases, with 10 bases lying between them. From germline, CDR1 is SGHNT and CDR2 YENEEA. The CDR3 spells CASSPTAMNTEAFF. CDR3 DNA: TGTGCCAGCAGCCCCACAGCAATGAACACTGAAGCTTTCTTT.

About this clone: At the DNA level, this CDR3 is encoded by other sequences in the same sample as well. CDR3 coding DNA: TGTGCCAGTAGTGGACAGGGGGGAAATCAGCCCCAGCATTTT. Its translation: CASSGQGGNQPQHF. V gene TRBV19 combines with J gene TRBJ1-5; 10 nucleotides match TRBD1. The junction had 2 bases not matched to a gene; V was cut back by 5 bases and J by 4 bases. Germline CDR1 and CDR2: LNHDA and SQIVND (reference sequence). CDR3 length: 14 residues.

In this sample, this clone turned up once. The CDR3 DNA reads as TGTGCCAGCAGCTCCCGTGGTGGCAATGAAAAACTGTTTTTT. As protein: CASSSRGGNEKLFF. The rearrangement uses TRBV27 and TRBJ1-4, with unresolved D. CDR1 and CDR2 from the germline V gene are MNHEY and SMNVEV (reference sequence). The CDR3 contains 14 residues. V lost 6 bases to trimming and J lost 5 bases, with 13 bases between them.

This clone was observed once. The chain combines TRBV4-1 with TRBJ2-1; D might be TRBD2 (5 bases). Trimming removed 0 bases from V and 9 bases from J, with 12 bases in between. From germline, CDR1 is MGHRA and CDR2 YSYEKL. CDR3 length: 14 residues. The chain's CDR3 is CASSQEVEGVEQFF. The CDR3 DNA reads TGCGCCAGCAGCCAAGAAGTCGAGGGAGTTGAGCAGTTCTTC.

The chain employs TRBV7-6 and TRBJ1-1; 10 nucleotides agree with TRBD1. The junction had 11 bases not matched to a gene; V was cut back by 4 bases and J by 6 bases. This CDR3 comprises 16 residues. The germline gives CDR1 SGHVS, CDR2 FNYEAQ. For the CDR3, the DNA is TGTGCCAGCAGCTCCGGGACAGGGGTGCCCTCCGCTGAAGCTTTCTTT. Protein: CASSSGTGVPSAEAFF.

The table lists this clone with a few counts. The J gene is TRBJ1-2, the V gene TRBV27; D perhaps matches TRBD1 (5 bases). Between the trimmed V and J ends, which lost 4 bases and 6 bases, there was a span of 18 bases. Germline V gene lookup returns CDR1 MNHEY and CDR2 SMNVEV (reference sequence). CDR3 length equals 15 residues. The CDR3 coding sequence is TGTGCCAGCAGTTCTGACTGGGGGGATCCCAATGGCTACACCTTC. This translates into CASSSDWGDPNGYTF.

This chain uses TRBV7-3 with TRBJ1-2; 9 bases are shared with TRBD1. Germline CDR1 is SGHTA and CDR2 is FQGTGA. CDR3 length: 13 residues. The V segment lost 6 bases and the J segment 7 bases; nucleotides outside the gene matches: 6. The CDR3 here is CASRPTGGAGYTF. The DNA of the CDR3 is TGTGCCAGCAGACCTACAGGGGGCGCTGGCTACACCTTC.

This chain uses TRBV29-1 with TRBJ2-7, with D possibly TRBD2 on 6 matching bases. Trimming left V 4 bases short and J 6 bases short, with 10 bases between. The length of the CDR3 is 11 residues. CDR1 SQVTM and CDR2 ANQGSEA come from the germline V gene. CDR3: CSVGGGSEQYF. The CDR3 nucleotides read TGCAGCGTTGGTGGAGGGAGCGAGCAGTACTTC.

The chain employs TRBV2 and TRBJ1-5; 7 nucleotides agree with TRBD1. The CDR3 consists of 14 residues. The ends lost 5 bases at V and 3 bases at J; junction bases unmatched: 4. Per the germline V gene, CDR1 is SNHLY and CDR2 is FYNNEI. CDR3 sequence reads: CASSRTGLNQPQHF. In nucleotides, the CDR3 is TGTGCCAGCAGTAGGACAGGACTCAATCAGCCCCAGCATTTT.

The CDR3 region is CASSQDSRRAFF. In nucleotides, the CDR3 is TGTGCCAGCAGCCAGGACAGCCGCCGAGCGTTCTTC. The chain recombines TRBV7-2 with TRBJ2-1, with D perhaps matching TRBD1 (6 bases). The CDR3 loop spans 12 amino acids. Between the trimmed V and J ends, which lost 5 bases and 15 bases, there was a span of 17 bases. Germline values: CDR1 SGHTA, CDR2 FQGNSA.

This chain links TRBV6-1 with TRBJ2-7; tentative D call: TRBD1 (6 bases). Trimming removed 3 bases from V and 3 bases from J, with 9 bases in between. This CDR3 is 13 amino acids long. Germline lookup yields CDR1 MNHNS and CDR2 SASEGT. CDR3 loop: CASSEGQNYEQYF. In DNA, the CDR3 is TGTGCCAGCAGTGAGGGACAAAACTACGAGCAGTACTTC.

The chain has TRBV5-5 and TRBJ2-5; 12 bases match TRBD2. Germline CDR1 SGHKS, CDR2 YYEKEE (reference sequence). The J segment lost 5 bases and the V segment lost 3 bases, leaving 8 bases of the junction unmatched. This CDR3 has 16 residues. The CDR3, as DNA: TGTGCCAGCAGCTCGTGGACTAGCGGGGCAGGGGAGACCCAGTACTTC. Its translation: CASSSWTSGAGETQYF.

Turning to this clone: The same CDR3 is also encoded by other DNA sequences in this sample. V usage is TRBV24-1 and J usage is TRBJ1-2; a possible D gene is TRBD1 (5 bases). Germline loops: CDR1 KGHDR, CDR2 SFDVKD. Deletions cut 1 base from V and 2 bases from J, with 10 bases between. The CDR3 is 15 amino acids. CDR3: CATSDFRQGNYGYTF. CDR3 nucleotides: TGTGCCACCAGTGATTTTCGTCAGGGAAACTATGGCTACACCTTC.

This chain links TRBV28 with TRBJ2-5; 8 bases agree with TRBD2. The CDR3 is made up of 15 amino acids. Trimming removed 0 bases from V and 1 base from J; junction bases left unmatched: 1. The germline gives CDR1 MDHEN, CDR2 SYDVKM. CDR3 residues: CASSLWAGGQETQYF. CDR3 nucleotide sequence: TGTGCCAGCAGTTTATGGGCGGGGGGCCAAGAGACCCAGTACTTC. The full variable domain, its missing parts supplied by reference TRBV28 and TRBJ2-5, is DVKVTQSSRYLVKRTGEKVFLECVQDMDHENMFWYRQDPGLGLRLIYFSYDVKMKEKGDIPEGYSVSREKKERFSLILESASTNQTSMYLCASSLWAGGQETQYFGPGTRLLVL.

The genes are TRBV4-2 and TRBJ1-1, with no clear D. V lost 5 bases and J 5 bases, leaving 15 bases between the germline ends. The CDR3 loop spans 14 amino acids. Germline values: CDR1 LGHNA, CDR2 YNFKEQ. The CDR3 bases are TGTGCCAGCAGCTCTCGGTATGGGGAGACTGAAGCTTTCTTT. The encoded protein is CASSSRYGETEAFF.